This TCR beta chain was captured by sequencing in a study of blood T cell repertoires in COVID-19. Looking at the study overall: Sample material is recorded as cDNA or gDNA derived from T cells, B-cell-depleted T cells, or PBMCs.

CDR1 and CDR2 (germline): LNHDA, SQIVND (reference sequence). Trimming took 1 base from V and 6 from J, leaving 13 bases between them. This CDR3 has 14 residues. Under the authors' procedure: Amplification of reference gene primers was used by the study to estimate nucleated cell counts. This table comes from immunoSEQ multiplex PCR, and its TCRdb copy is limited to in-frame clones, with some not included. V and J calls and clone size are those listed in that table; D and trimming were worked out from the DNA. The table includes around 270,000 clones, about 88% detected once. The V gene is TRBV19, the J gene TRBJ2-7; perhaps TRBD2 as D (5 bases). The sequenced sample consisted of peripheral blood. The clonotype originates from a man aged 55 to 70 who had recovered from COVID-19. The CDR3 DNA is TGTGCCAGTAGTATAGCCGGGAATCTGGGCGAGCAGTACTTC. It yields the protein CASSIAGNLGEQYF.